The 10 T cell receptor beta chains below all came from one sample that was sequenced in a study of blood T cells in healthy people across ages. Primed by a sample-barcoded 5' primer and a J-beta primer mix, a second PCR proceeded for 7 to 11 cycles. From the 5' RACE reads, TCRdb called clonotypes with MiXCR, one entry per CDR3 protein. The sample has 1.8 million or so distinct CDR3 sequences; more than 35% are singletons. The specimen sequenced was blood. These receptor sequences come from a human donor in good health.

The J gene is TRBJ2-7, the V gene TRBV29-1, with 9 bases identical to TRBD1. CDR3 length: 16 amino acids. Germline CDR1 reads SQVTM; CDR2 reads ANQGSEA. J lost 1 base, V lost 0 bases, and 7 bases had no gene match. CDR3 in DNA: TGCAGCGTTGAAGATCTGGGACAGGGTCGTTCCTACGAGCAGTACTTC. It codes for CSVEDLGQGRSYEQYF.

CDR3 loop: CSVDRAGQETQYF. DNA of the CDR3: TGCAGTGTCGACAGGGCAGGTCAAGAGACCCAGTACTTC. The rearrangement uses TRBV20-1 and TRBJ2-5, with 7 positions matching TRBD1. Germline loops: CDR1 DFQATT, CDR2 SNEGSKA (reference sequence). This CDR3 has 13 residues. Trimming at V came to 7 bases and at J to 2 bases, leaving 7 bases not matched to a gene.

Only a few counts were recorded for this clonotype. This chain joins TRBV12-3 or TRBV12-4 and TRBJ1-2; 7 bases match TRBD1. Trimming at V came to 10 bases and at J to 4 bases, leaving 9 bases not matched to a gene. This CDR3 comprises 13 residues. The CDR3 region has the DNA TGTGCCAACAGCTCGGGACAGACCTATGGCTACACCTTC. It yields the protein CANSSGQTYGYTF.

Comments on this clonotype: At one of its ends the junction is not consistent with the germline gene, which may arise from a read error. J is TRBJ2-1 and V is TRBV7-2, with 8 positions matching TRBD2. Germline V gives CDR1 SGHTA, CDR2 FQGNSA. The CDR3 extends over 15 amino acids. The CDR3 is CASSLWAGGNNGQFF. The CDR3 DNA is TGTGCCAGCAGCTTATGGGCGGGGGGCAACAATGGGCAGTTCTTC.

The V gene is TRBV7-2, the J gene TRBJ2-4, with 7 bases matching TRBD1. The end of the DNA aligns better with TRBJ2-7, so the J call may be wrong. This CDR3 is 14 amino acids long. Germline values: CDR1 SGHTA, CDR2 FQGNSA. The CDR3 DNA follows: TGTGCCAGCAGCCATCAGACAGGGATCTACGAGCAGTACTTC. It yields the protein CASSHQTGIYEQYF.

This chain joins TRBV2 and TRBJ2-1; 7 nucleotides match TRBD2. CDR3 length: 11 residues. With 7 bases clipped from V and 7 bases from J, the junction kept 1 base outside the gene matches. Germline V gene sequence: CDR1 SNHLY, CDR2 FYNNEI. CDR3 loop: CASILANEQFF. For the CDR3, the DNA is TGTGCCAGCATACTAGCGAATGAGCAGTTCTTC.

The chain is built from TRBV10-3 and TRBJ2-5, with D perhaps matching TRBD1 or TRBD2 (6 bases each). In germline, CDR1 is ENHRY, CDR2 SYGVKD. The CDR3 extends over 16 amino acids. The germline V and J ends were trimmed by 0 bases and 4 bases, with 15 bases remaining between them. DNA for the CDR3: TGTGCCATCAGTGAGTCTGTTGCTGGGGGGCGAGAGACCCAGTACTTC. The encoded protein is CAISESVAGGRETQYF.

This chain uses TRBV10-3 with TRBJ2-1; D is ambiguous. With 10 bases removed from V and 0 bases from J, the gap between germline ends came to 16 bases. The CDR3 runs to 15 residues. CDR1 and CDR2 from the germline V gene are ENHRY and SYGVKD. CDR3 DNA sequence: TGTGCCAACGTTAGCCAAGGAAGCTCCTACAATGAGCAGTTCTTC. Translated: CANVSQGSSYNEQFF.

This chain connects TRBV5-1 to TRBJ2-1, with 8 nucleotides matching TRBD2. The J segment lost 9 bases and the V segment lost 4 bases, leaving 12 bases of the junction unmatched. The CDR3 runs to 15 residues. From germline, CDR1 is SGHRS and CDR2 YFSETQ. The CDR3 reads CASSRGTRAWGEQFF. The DNA for the CDR3 is TGCGCCAGCAGCCGGGGGACTAGAGCATGGGGTGAGCAGTTCTTC.

The chain couples TRBV7-9 to TRBJ2-4; the D gene is possibly TRBD2 (5 bases). The CDR3 is made up of 11 amino acids. Germline-derived CDR1 and CDR2 are SEHNR and FQNEAQ (reference sequence). V dropped 4 bases and J dropped 13 bases, with 11 bases sitting between them. The CDR3 loop reads CASSSGVQQYF. CDR3 in DNA: TGTGCCAGCAGCTCCGGGGTTCAGCAGTACTTC.